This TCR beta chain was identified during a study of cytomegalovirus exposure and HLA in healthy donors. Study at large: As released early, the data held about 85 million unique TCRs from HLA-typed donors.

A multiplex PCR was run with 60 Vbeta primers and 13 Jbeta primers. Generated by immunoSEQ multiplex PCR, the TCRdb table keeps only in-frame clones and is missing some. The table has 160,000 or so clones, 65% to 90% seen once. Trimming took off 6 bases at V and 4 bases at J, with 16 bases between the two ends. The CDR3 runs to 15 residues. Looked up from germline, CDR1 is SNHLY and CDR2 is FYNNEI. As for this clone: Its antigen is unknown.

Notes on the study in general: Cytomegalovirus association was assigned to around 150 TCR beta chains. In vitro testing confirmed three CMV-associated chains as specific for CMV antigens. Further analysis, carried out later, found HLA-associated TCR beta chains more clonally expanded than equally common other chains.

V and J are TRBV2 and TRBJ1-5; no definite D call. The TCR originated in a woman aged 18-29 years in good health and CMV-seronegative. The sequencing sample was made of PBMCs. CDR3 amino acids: CASRALRGMNQPQHF. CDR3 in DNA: TGTGCCAGCAGGGCCCTGAGAGGGATGAATCAGCCCCAGCATTTT.